What follows is one T cell receptor beta chain and its context. This specimen comes from a study of technical replicates of blood from a handful of donors. The V and J ends lost 2 bases and 6 bases, in that order; junction bases with no gene match: 9. This CDR3 spans 16 amino acids. Looked up from germline, CDR1 is ENHRY and CDR2 is SYGVKD. This table comes from immunoSEQ multiplex PCR, and its TCRdb copy is limited to in-frame clones, with some not included. The data show tens of thousands of clones, around 94% seen once. Sequenced input: T cells isolated from PBMCs. The chain combines TRBV10-3 with TRBJ1-2; 10 positions agree with TRBD1. This clonotype originated in a human donor in good health. The CDR3, as DNA: TGTGCCATCAGTGAGACGGGACAGGGGTCTGCGCATGGCTACACCTTC. Protein sequence: CAISETGQGSAHGYTF.